A selection of T cell receptor beta chains follows, all from one sample in a study of shared T cell receptors in the human thymus. Assay: immunoSEQ multiplex PCR; the TCRdb copy retains only in-frame clones and omits some. Among 550,000 to 800,000 clones listed, approximately 85% were seen once. The sample was also linked to a second study, of human thymus T cells.

The sequencing sample was made of thymocytes. The receptors were gathered from a girl under three years old with a congenital heart defect. Both conserved end residues are part of each CDR3. Fields, in order: clone size, J gene, V gene, D gene, CDR3 protein, CDR3 DNA. D genes are given only for firm matches. The size of a clone is reported for some rows only, either as once, few or many, or as a class for expanded clones.

abundance: NA; j_gene: TRBJ2-2; v_gene: TRBV9; d_gene: TRBD2; CDR3aa: CASSVAVTSGGAYTGELFF; CDR3nt: TGTGCCAGCAGCGTAGCTGTGACTAGCGGGGGGGCGTACACCGGGGAGCTGTTTTTT
abundance: NA; j_gene: TRBJ1-4; v_gene: TRBV5-6; d_gene: NA; CDR3aa: CASSYGQWVLRVNEKLFF; CDR3nt: TGTGCCAGCAGCTATGGACAGTGGGTACTCAGAGTGAATGAAAAACTGTTTTTT
abundance: NA; j_gene: TRBJ1-1; v_gene: TRBV7-2; d_gene: TRBD1; CDR3aa: CASTDRGEGTEAFF; CDR3nt: TGTGCCAGCACAGACAGGGGGGAGGGCACTGAAGCTTTCTTT
abundance: NA; j_gene: TRBJ1-2; v_gene: TRBV14; d_gene: NA; CDR3aa: CASSQDHRFTAVYGYTF; CDR3nt: TGTGCCAGCAGCCAAGATCACCGCTTTACAGCTGTTTATGGCTACACCTTC
abundance: NA; j_gene: TRBJ1-1; v_gene: TRBV2; d_gene: NA; CDR3aa: CARDRQAALTLNTEAFF; CDR3nt: TGTGCCAGAGATCGACAGGCAGCCCTTACCTTGAACACTGAAGCTTTCTTT
abundance: NA; j_gene: TRBJ2-7; v_gene: TRBV15; d_gene: NA; CDR3aa: CATSRFKGCRYEQYF; CDR3nt: TGTGCCACCAGCAGATTTAAGGGGTGCCGCTACGAGCAGTACTTC
abundance: few; j_gene: TRBJ1-1; v_gene: TRBV10-2; d_gene: NA; CDR3aa: CASYKVTGWRTEAFF; CDR3nt: TGCGCCAGCTACAAGGTCACAGGGTGGAGGACTGAAGCTTTCTTT
abundance: NA; j_gene: TRBJ1-4; v_gene: TRBV9; d_gene: TRBD1; CDR3aa: CASSIRGQAGEKLFF; CDR3nt: TGTGCCAGCAGCATACGGGGACAGGCGGGGGAAAAACTGTTTTTT
abundance: NA; j_gene: TRBJ1-1; v_gene: TRBV5-1; d_gene: TRBD1; CDR3aa: CASSVAQGMGLPEAFF; CDR3nt: TGCGCCAGCAGCGTGGCACAGGGGATGGGTCTGCCGGAAGCTTTCTTT
abundance: NA; j_gene: TRBJ2-7; v_gene: TRBV10-3; d_gene: NA; CDR3aa: CAISESEGQYF; CDR3nt: TGTGCCATCAGTGAGTCGGAGGGGCAGTACTTC
abundance: NA; j_gene: TRBJ2-7; v_gene: TRBV4-2; d_gene: NA; CDR3aa: CASSQDRSREYEQYF; CDR3nt: TGTGCCAGCAGCCAAGACCGTTCCAGGGAATACGAGCAGTACTTC
abundance: NA; j_gene: TRBJ1-6; v_gene: TRBV27; d_gene: TRBD1; CDR3aa: CASSLNEQGARNSPLHF; CDR3nt: TGTGCCAGCAGTTTGAACGAACAGGGGGCGCGGAATTCACCCCTCCACTTT
abundance: NA; j_gene: TRBJ1-4; v_gene: TRBV2; d_gene: NA; CDR3aa: CASSALRATNEKLFF; CDR3nt: TGTGCCAGCAGCGCCCTCCGGGCAACTAATGAAAAACTGTTTTTT
abundance: NA; j_gene: TRBJ1-3; v_gene: TRBV21-1; d_gene: NA; CDR3aa: CASSKVQGLNSGNTIYF; CDR3nt: TGTGCCAGCAGCAAAGTCCAGGGGCTGAATTCTGGAAACACCATATATTTT
abundance: NA; j_gene: TRBJ2-7; v_gene: TRBV5-1; d_gene: NA; CDR3aa: CASSSKTGIGSYEQYF; CDR3nt: TGCGCCAGCAGCTCAAAAACAGGGATCGGGTCCTACGAGCAGTACTTC
abundance: once; j_gene: TRBJ1-2; v_gene: TRBV19; d_gene: NA; CDR3aa: CASQPDPTEDTAIRDLRNYGYTF; CDR3nt: TGTGCCAGTCAGCCGGACCCAACGGAAGACACTGCAATTCGGGATTTGCGGAACTATGGCTACACCTTC
abundance: few; j_gene: TRBJ2-7; v_gene: TRBV12-5; d_gene: TRBD2; CDR3aa: CASGLAGLAGFSYEQYF; CDR3nt: TGTGCTAGTGGTTTGGCGGGACTAGCGGGGTTTTCCTACGAGCAGTACTTC
abundance: NA; j_gene: TRBJ2-2; v_gene: TRBV27; d_gene: NA; CDR3aa: CASSSYRDLHYAGELFF; CDR3nt: TGTGCCAGCAGTTCTTATAGGGACTTGCACTATGCCGGGGAGCTGTTTTTT
abundance: NA; j_gene: TRBJ1-5; v_gene: TRBV6-5; d_gene: TRBD1; CDR3aa: CASRRTGKDQPQHF; CDR3nt: TGTGCCAGCCGGCGGACAGGGAAGGATCAGCCCCAGCATTTT
abundance: NA; j_gene: TRBJ2-3; v_gene: TRBV19; d_gene: TRBD2; CDR3aa: CASSIRGLGPIPDTQYF; CDR3nt: TGTGCCAGTAGTATCCGAGGACTAGGCCCAATCCCGGATACGCAGTATTTT
abundance: NA; j_gene: TRBJ1-4; v_gene: TRBV4-3; d_gene: NA; CDR3aa: CASSQGTATTNEKLFF; CDR3nt: TGCGCCAGCAGCCAAGGGACAGCCACAACTAATGAAAAACTGTTTTTT
abundance: NA; j_gene: TRBJ2-1; v_gene: TRBV20-1; d_gene: NA; CDR3aa: CSARNEQFF; CDR3nt: TGCAGTGCTCGGAATGAGCAGTTCTTC
abundance: NA; j_gene: TRBJ2-1; v_gene: TRBV5-1; d_gene: NA; CDR3aa: CASSLSEGGSSYNEQFF; CDR3nt: TGCGCCAGCAGCTTGTCTGAGGGGGGGAGCTCCTACAATGAGCAGTTCTTC
abundance: NA; j_gene: TRBJ2-7; v_gene: TRBV5-6; d_gene: TRBD1; CDR3aa: CASRTGQNEQYF; CDR3nt: TGTGCCAGCCGGACAGGGCAGAACGAGCAGTACTTC
abundance: NA; j_gene: TRBJ2-3; v_gene: TRBV25-1; d_gene: NA; CDR3aa: CASSDARGRVTDTQYF; CDR3nt: TGTGCCAGCAGTGACGCGCGGGGAAGAGTTACAGATACGCAGTATTTT
abundance: NA; j_gene: TRBJ1-2; v_gene: TRBV9; d_gene: TRBD1; CDR3aa: CASSVDGWDRGYYGYTF; CDR3nt: TGTGCCAGCAGCGTAGATGGATGGGACAGGGGATATTATGGCTACACCTTC
abundance: NA; j_gene: TRBJ1-2; v_gene: TRBV14; d_gene: TRBD1; CDR3aa: CASSRQGAIYGYTF; CDR3nt: TGTGCCAGCAGCCGACAGGGGGCGATTTATGGCTACACCTTC
abundance: NA; j_gene: TRBJ1-1; v_gene: TRBV5-6; d_gene: NA; CDR3aa: CASSLGRTEAFF; CDR3nt: TGTGCCAGCAGCTTGGGGAGGACTGAAGCTTTCTTT
abundance: NA; j_gene: TRBJ2-7; v_gene: TRBV7-2; d_gene: NA; CDR3aa: CASSLDFPGTYEQYF; CDR3nt: TGTGCCAGCAGCTTAGATTTCCCAGGGACCTACGAGCAGTACTTC
abundance: NA; j_gene: TRBJ2-7; v_gene: TRBV11-2; d_gene: NA; CDR3aa: CASSLGGGHSYEQYF; CDR3nt: TGTGCCAGCAGCTTGGGCGGGGGCCACTCCTACGAGCAGTACTTC
abundance: once; j_gene: TRBJ1-2; v_gene: TRBV4-1; d_gene: NA; CDR3aa: CASSRGWVEGYTF; CDR3nt: TGCGCCAGCAGCCGCGGGTGGGTAGAGGGCTACACCTTC
abundance: NA; j_gene: TRBJ1-2; v_gene: TRBV14; d_gene: TRBD1; CDR3aa: CASSQERINRGESPAGYTF; CDR3nt: TGTGCCAGCAGCCAAGAGCGAATTAACAGGGGGGAGTCGCCCGCTGGCTACACCTTC
abundance: NA; j_gene: TRBJ2-2; v_gene: TRBV14; d_gene: NA; CDR3aa: CASSRVRSRGDTGELFF; CDR3nt: TGTGCCAGCAGCCGAGTACGTTCGCGGGGCGACACCGGGGAGCTGTTTTTT
abundance: NA; j_gene: TRBJ2-1; v_gene: TRBV6-1; d_gene: TRBD2; CDR3aa: CASSEAIAGDYNEQFF; CDR3nt: TGTGCCAGCAGTGAAGCAATAGCGGGGGACTACAATGAGCAGTTCTTC
abundance: NA; j_gene: TRBJ1-2; v_gene: TRBV9; d_gene: NA; CDR3aa: CASSLKDRNYNYGYTF; CDR3nt: TGTGCCAGCAGCCTTAAAGACCGAAACTATAACTATGGCTACACCTTC
abundance: few; j_gene: TRBJ2-5; v_gene: TRBV30; d_gene: TRBD1; CDR3aa: CAFRDRITVGYQETQYF; CDR3nt: TGTGCCTTCCGGGACAGGATTACGGTAGGGTACCAAGAGACCCAGTACTTC
abundance: NA; j_gene: TRBJ1-1; v_gene: TRBV19; d_gene: NA; CDR3aa: CASSIGHMNTEAFF; CDR3nt: TGTGCCAGTAGTATTGGGCACATGAACACTGAAGCTTTCTTT
abundance: NA; j_gene: TRBJ2-7; v_gene: TRBV5-3; d_gene: NA; CDR3aa: CARSLEGPSLIHTYEQYF; CDR3nt: TGTGCCAGAAGCTTGGAGGGGCCGTCGTTAATTCATACCTACGAGCAGTACTTC
abundance: NA; j_gene: TRBJ1-2; v_gene: TRBV4-1; d_gene: NA; CDR3aa: CASSQDSGREFYGYTF; CDR3nt: TGCGCCAGCAGCCAAGATTCCGGGAGGGAATTCTACGGCTACACCTTC
abundance: once; j_gene: TRBJ2-7; v_gene: TRBV5-1; d_gene: NA; CDR3aa: CASSSARGCKYEQYF; CDR3nt: TGCGCCAGCAGCTCGGCACGAGGCTGTAAGTACGAGCAGTACTTC
abundance: NA; j_gene: TRBJ1-5; v_gene: TRBV4-3; d_gene: NA; CDR3aa: CASSQDWGVGGNQPQHF; CDR3nt: TGCGCCAGCAGCCAAGACTGGGGGGTAGGTGGCAATCAGCCCCAGCATTTT
abundance: NA; j_gene: TRBJ1-4; v_gene: TRBV19; d_gene: NA; CDR3aa: CASSTNPDQGPNEKLFF; CDR3nt: TGTGCCAGTAGTACAAACCCCGATCAGGGCCCAAATGAAAAACTGTTTTTT
abundance: NA; j_gene: TRBJ2-7; v_gene: TRBV7-8; d_gene: NA; CDR3aa: CASSHEGDEQYF; CDR3nt: TGTGCCAGCAGCCACGAGGGGGACGAGCAGTACTTC
abundance: NA; j_gene: TRBJ2-1; v_gene: TRBV10-3; d_gene: TRBD2; CDR3aa: CAISPTQTSGVKDYNEQFF; CDR3nt: TGTGCCATCAGCCCGACTCAGACTAGCGGGGTCAAAGACTACAATGAGCAGTTCTTC
abundance: NA; j_gene: TRBJ2-5; v_gene: TRBV9; d_gene: NA; CDR3aa: CASSTDGTLKETQYF; CDR3nt: TGTGCCAGCAGCACAGACGGGACTCTAAAAGAGACCCAGTACTTC
abundance: NA; j_gene: TRBJ2-3; v_gene: TRBV7-6; d_gene: TRBD2; CDR3aa: CASCCRGGISTDTQYF; CDR3nt: TGTGCCAGCTGCTGCCGGGGGGGGATAAGCACAGATACGCAGTATTTT
abundance: few; j_gene: TRBJ1-4; v_gene: TRBV13; d_gene: NA; CDR3aa: CASSSSTATNEKLFF; CDR3nt: TGTGCCAGCAGCTCGTCGACAGCTACTAATGAAAAACTGTTTTTT
abundance: NA; j_gene: TRBJ1-1; v_gene: TRBV5-4; d_gene: TRBD1; CDR3aa: CASSLFGTGITTEAFF; CDR3nt: TGTGCCAGCAGCTTGTTCGGGACAGGGATTACCACTGAAGCTTTCTTT
abundance: NA; j_gene: TRBJ1-2; v_gene: TRBV4-1; d_gene: TRBD1; CDR3aa: CASSQGTGNLYGYTF; CDR3nt: TGCGCCAGCAGCCAAGGGACAGGGAACCTCTATGGCTACACCTTC
abundance: NA; j_gene: TRBJ2-1; v_gene: TRBV5-1; d_gene: NA; CDR3aa: CASSLAMIDNEQFF; CDR3nt: TGCGCCAGCAGCTTGGCCATGATAGACAATGAGCAGTTCTTC
abundance: NA; j_gene: TRBJ1-2; v_gene: TRBV6-5; d_gene: NA; CDR3aa: CASLGGPANYGYTF; CDR3nt: TGTGCCAGCCTGGGGGGTCCGGCTAACTATGGCTACACCTTC